This T cell receptor (beta chain) came from a study of blood T cell repertoires in COVID-19. This clone was picked up a small number of times. Study processing details: Estimation of nucleated cell counts was performed using reference gene primer amplification. Libraries were prepared by immunoSEQ multiplex PCR; TCRdb keeps only in-frame clonotypes and omits some of them. The D gene and trimming were derived from the DNA, and the V and J assignments and clone size from that table. The sample records around 95,000 clones, approximately 86% being singletons. The CDR3 runs to 15 residues. V was clipped by 5 bases and J by 4 bases; unmatched bases: 8. CDR1 and CDR2 from the germline V gene are SGHNT and YYREEE (reference sequence).

The receptor was isolated from a man aged 45-65 years with active or convalescent COVID-19. This sequence joins TRBV5-4 and TRBJ2-1; 8 positions match TRBD1. Sequenced: peripheral blood. The CDR3 protein is CASSFPGQEYNEQFF. CDR3 DNA sequence: TGTGCCAGCAGTTTTCCGGGACAGGAATACAATGAGCAGTTCTTC.